Listed here are 5 T cell receptor beta chains from one sample, sequenced in a study of blood T cell repertoires in COVID-19. Profiled with immunoSEQ multiplex PCR; TCRdb holds only in-frame clones, not every one. The data show about 250,000 clones, almost 85% seen once. The sample consisted of PBMCs or T cells enriched from blood (not recorded which). These receptors all come from a woman aged 45 to 65 with acute COVID-19.

This chain joins TRBV6-2 or TRBV6-3 and TRBJ2-7; TRBD1 is a possible D gene (6 bases). The CDR3 totals 14 residues. V was shortened by 0 bases and J by 4 bases, with 10 bases between the two germline ends. Germline V lookup: CDR1 MNHEY, CDR2 SVGEGT. The CDR3 here is CASSYSGHLYEQYF. The CDR3, as DNA: TGTGCCAGCAGTTACTCGGGACACTTATACGAGCAGTACTTC.

This chain connects TRBV7-2 to TRBJ2-6, with D tentatively TRBD2 (5 bases). V was pared by 5 bases and J by 0 bases, with 17 bases between. Germline V gives CDR1 SGHTA, CDR2 FQGNSA. The CDR3 consists of 18 residues. CDR3 bases: TGTGCCAGCAGCCGGGTTGGACGGGAAGCCTCTGGGGCCAACGTCCTGACTTTC. This translates into CASSRVGREASGANVLTF.

The CDR3 reads CASSLTGGVNGYTF. CDR3 coding DNA: TGTGCCAGCAGCTTAACCGGGGGGGTAAATGGCTACACCTTC. The J gene is TRBJ1-2, the V gene TRBV7-9, with D perhaps TRBD1 (5 bases). This CDR3 contains 14 residues. CDR1 and CDR2 (germline): SEHNR, FQNEAQ (reference sequence). The V gene lost 2 bases and the J gene lost 6 bases, with 13 bases spanning the gap.

This chain connects TRBV12-5 to TRBJ1-1; 8 bases agree with TRBD1. The CDR3 is made up of 13 amino acids. Germline V gene data show CDR1 as LGHNT and CDR2 as FRNRAP. Unmatched junction bases numbered 0, after V lost 6 bases and J lost 0 bases. In DNA form, the CDR3 reads TGTGCTAGTGGGACAGGGGTGAACACTGAAGCTTTCTTT. Its protein is CASGTGVNTEAFF.

V gene TRBV6-4 combines with J gene TRBJ2-3; D is undetermined. Deletions cut 3 bases from V and 0 bases from J, with 7 bases between. CDR3 size: 14 residues. From germline, CDR1 is MRHNA and CDR2 SNTAGT. The CDR3 loop is CASSESASTDTQYF. CDR3 bases: TGTGCCAGCAGTGAAAGCGCTAGCACAGATACGCAGTATTTT.